One and the same sample provided the 32 T cell receptor beta chains below, sequenced in a study of identical twins. MiXCR, run by TCRdb on the 5' RACE reads, gives a single entry per CDR3 protein. The data show 200,000 to 250,000 distinct CDR3 sequences, over 9.5% seen once. Sequencing was carried out using memory T cells sorted from blood. Every receptor here comes from a man aged 45-65 years in good health.

This clonotype occurred many times. The chain employs TRBV5-6 and TRBJ2-5, with 10 positions matching TRBD2. In germline, CDR1 is SGHDT, CDR2 YYEEEE. Trimming cost V 2 bases and J 5 bases; bases outside gene matches: 9. This CDR3 comprises 16 residues. CDR3 amino acids: CASSLWEREGMETQYF. In DNA, the CDR3 is TGTGCCAGCAGCTTATGGGAGCGGGAGGGAATGGAGACCCAGTACTTC.

This clonotype was observed a handful of times. V gene TRBV6-5 combines with J gene TRBJ2-7; perhaps D is TRBD1 or TRBD2 (5 bases each). Germline CDR1 MNHEY, CDR2 SVGAGI. The CDR3 covers 14 residues. V shed 4 bases and J shed 9 bases, with 19 bases lying between them. The CDR3 DNA follows: TGTGCCAGCAGTTCTCCCGGGACCAATTCAAGGCAGTACTTC. Protein sequence: CASSSPGTNSRQYF.

This clonotype came up a few times. The rearrangement joins TRBV7-2 to TRBJ1-6; no clear D. V lost 10 bases and J 9 bases, leaving 13 bases between the germline ends. Germline CDR1 reads SGHTA; CDR2 reads FQGNSA. This CDR3 contains 12 residues. CDR3 DNA sequence: TGTGCCACCACGAGAGAGAGTTCACCCCTCCACTTT. It encodes CATTRESSPLHF.

The sample holds a few counts of this clonotype. The rearrangement uses TRBV20-1 and TRBJ2-7, with 11 bases lining up with TRBD2. The ends lost 4 bases at V and 0 bases at J; junction bases unmatched: 5. Germline CDR1 reads DFQATT; CDR2 reads SNEGSKA (reference sequence). The CDR3 totals 15 residues. Written as DNA, the CDR3 is TGCAGTGCTATGTCCGGGACTAGCGGCTCCTACGAGCAGTACTTC. Translation gives CSAMSGTSGSYEQYF.

This clonotype was counted between two and nine times. The CDR3 loop reads CASSRVSTRAKNIQYF. The CDR3, as DNA: TGCGCCAGCAGCCGTGTCAGTACGAGAGCCAAAAACATTCAGTACTTC. The rearrangement uses TRBV4-1 and TRBJ2-4; no clear D gene. Between the trimmed V and J ends, which lost 4 bases and 0 bases, there was a span of 13 bases. The CDR3 has 16 amino acids. Germline V lookup: CDR1 MGHRA, CDR2 YSYEKL.

This clonotype was seen ten or more times. J is TRBJ2-5 and V is TRBV29-1; 10 bases line up with TRBD1. Germline trimming cut 7 bases from V and 3 bases from J; bases unmatched to any gene: 8. CDR3 length: 14 amino acids. Germline V CDR1 and CDR2: SQVTM, ANQGSEA. The CDR3 loop is CSASSGTGEETQYF. The CDR3 DNA follows: TGCAGCGCTTCCTCCGGGACAGGGGAAGAGACCCAGTACTTC.

V and J are TRBV15 and TRBJ2-7; TRBD1 is a possible D gene (5 bases). The germline V gene has CDR1 LNHNV and CDR2 YYDKDF (reference sequence). The CDR3 sequence is 13 residues long. The V and J ends lost 5 bases and 0 bases respectively, with 8 bases between them. CDR3 bases: TGTGCCACCAGCCCGACAGTCTCCTACGAGCAGTACTTC. It yields the protein CATSPTVSYEQYF.

The table lists this clonotype with many counts. The V and J genes are TRBV27 and TRBJ2-2, with D perhaps given as TRBD1 or TRBD2 (5 bases each). Trimming cost V 6 bases and J 4 bases, with 21 bases left between them. CDR3 size: 17 residues. Germline-derived CDR1 and CDR2 are MNHEY and SMNVEV (reference sequence). For the CDR3, the DNA is TGTGCCAGCAGCCGTAGAGACTTCGGGACCTTCACCGGGGAGCTGTTTTTT. Protein product: CASSRRDFGTFTGELFF.

A few counts support this clonotype. The rearrangement links TRBV12-3 or TRBV12-4 to TRBJ2-2; TRBD2 is a possible D gene (7 bases). The V end lost 2 bases, the J end lost 4 bases, and 11 bases lay between the germline ends. This CDR3 contains 15 residues. The CDR3 DNA follows: TGTGCCAGCAGTTTAAGGGGGGGCAGCACCGGGGAGCTGTTTTTT. This codes for CASSLRGGSTGELFF.

This clonotype was detected only a few times. The chain links TRBV6-1 to TRBJ1-2; D is perhaps TRBD1 (5 bases). Trimming removed 2 bases at V and 4 bases at J, with 11 bases between. The CDR3 sequence is 14 residues long. CDR1 and CDR2 from the germline V gene are MNHNS and SASEGT. The CDR3 loop reads CASSENRLSYGYTF. The CDR3 DNA follows: TGTGCCAGCAGTGAAAACAGGCTGAGCTATGGCTACACCTTC.

The sample holds many counts of this clonotype. V and J are TRBV28 and TRBJ2-1; D remains unclear. The germline V and J ends were trimmed by 5 bases and 4 bases, with 15 bases remaining between them. The CDR3 contains 15 residues. CDR1 and CDR2 (germline): MDHEN, SYDVKM. CDR3: CASSARANSYNEQFF. Here the CDR3 DNA reads TGTGCCAGCAGTGCCCGGGCTAACTCATACAATGAGCAGTTCTTC.

This clonotype was counted many times. The rearrangement uses TRBV2 and TRBJ2-5; 7 nucleotides align to TRBD2. With V trimmed by 7 bases and J by 4 bases, 9 bases remained unmatched. Germline assignment: CDR1 SNHLY and CDR2 FYNNEI. CDR3 size: 14 residues. The CDR3 region has the DNA TGTGCCAGCACTCAGGCGGGGAGGGCAGAGACCCAGTACTTC. It specifies CASTQAGRAETQYF.

The table lists this clonotype with many counts. The chain has TRBV12-3 or TRBV12-4 and TRBJ2-6; possible D gene TRBD2, 5 bases. The CDR3 length is 16 residues. V was pared by 1 base and J by 0 bases, with 7 bases between. The CDR3: CASSLGLSSGANVLTF. Written as DNA, the CDR3 is TGTGCCAGCAGTTTAGGACTAAGCTCTGGGGCCAACGTCCTGACTTTC.

The rearrangement uses TRBV6-1 and TRBJ1-2; TRBD1 is a possible D gene (6 bases). The CDR3 extends over 14 amino acids. Germline V CDR1 and CDR2: MNHNS, SASEGT. Deletions cut 6 bases from V and 3 bases from J, with 14 bases between. CDR3: CASREWGHYYGYTF. The CDR3 DNA reads TGTGCCAGCAGAGAGTGGGGACACTACTATGGCTACACCTTC.

This chain uses TRBV11-2 with TRBJ2-1; TRBD2 matches 15 bases. This CDR3 region has 18 residues. CDR1 is SGHAT and CDR2 is FQNNGV in the germline V gene. Trimming cost V 1 base and J 3 bases; bases outside gene matches: 4. CDR3 nucleotide sequence: TGTGCCAGCAGCTTAGTGGGGACTAGCGGGAGGATCTACAATGAGCAGTTCTTC. This sequence encodes CASSLVGTSGRIYNEQFF. Based on the CDR3 plus reference TRBV11-2 and TRBJ2-1, the full variable domain is EAGVAQSPRYKIIEKRQSVAFWCNPISGHATLYWYQQILGQGPKLLIQFQNNGVVDDSQLPKDRFSAERLKGVDSTLKIQPAKLEDSAVYLCASSLVGTSGRIYNEQFFGPGTRLTVL.

This clonotype appeared many times. This chain connects TRBV6-5 to TRBJ2-1, with a weak D call TRBD2 (5 bases). This CDR3 contains 16 residues. The ends were cut back, 0 bases at V and 8 bases at J, with 17 bases in the middle. Germline V gives CDR1 MNHEY, CDR2 SVGAGI. The CDR3 nucleotides are TGTGCCAGCAGTTACTCTGGGGTGGGAGACGTCGATGAGCAGTTCTTC. Its translation is CASSYSGVGDVDEQFF.

V usage is TRBV23-1 and J usage is TRBJ1-4; possibly TRBD1 for D (5 bases). TRBV23-1 is an ORF, and what it does is uncertain. CDR3 length: 15 amino acids. Trimming left V 3 bases short and J 3 bases short, with 11 bases between. DNA of the CDR3: TGCGCCAGCAGTCACTTCCCGGGGCCTAATGAAAAACTGTTTTTT. Its protein is CASSHFPGPNEKLFF.

This chain links TRBV7-9 with TRBJ1-1; D gene ambiguous. The CDR3 has 13 amino acids. V lost 0 bases and J lost 3, with 5 bases in between. Germline CDR1 reads SEHNR; CDR2 reads FQNEAQ (reference sequence). CDR3 in DNA: TGTGCCAGCAGCTTAGCAGGGTACACTGAAGCTTTCTTT. This gives the protein CASSLAGYTEAFF.

This clonotype was seen a handful of times. The gene calls are TRBV21-1 and TRBJ1-4; TRBD1 reflects the table's D call only, with no check against the DNA. TRBV21-1 is tagged as a pseudogene. The CDR3 totals 20 residues. CDR3 nucleotides: TGTGCCAGCAGCAAAGTTGTTGGTGGGGACGTGAGTAAAACTAATGAAAAACTGTTTTTT. This translates into CASSKVVGGDVSKTNEKLFF.

In this sample, this clonotype turned up many times. J is TRBJ2-7 and V is TRBV3-1; the D is unclear. From germline, CDR1 is LGHDT and CDR2 YNNKEL (reference sequence). Deletions cut 4 bases from V and 7 bases from J, with 11 bases between. The CDR3 sequence is 12 residues long. The CDR3 DNA reads as TGTGCCAGCAGCCCGGGTCTTGGGGAGCAGTACTTC. This encodes CASSPGLGEQYF.

This clonotype appeared many times. The chain has TRBV4-2 and TRBJ1-1, with 9 nucleotides matching TRBD1. The V gene end was trimmed by 0 bases and the J gene end by 10 bases; junction bases not matched to a gene: 9. The germline gives CDR1 LGHNA, CDR2 YNFKEQ. CDR3 length: 15 residues. CDR3 nucleotide sequence: TGTGCCAGCAGCCAAGAAGGGGACAGGGCCCCGAGAGCTTTCTTT. Its translation is CASSQEGDRAPRAFF.

There are many counts of this clonotype. The genes are TRBV4-2 and TRBJ2-3; D gene uncertain. V was clipped by 4 bases and J by 7 bases, with 9 bases between them. Germline loops: CDR1 LGHNA, CDR2 YNFKEQ. CDR3 length: 12 amino acids. This CDR3 reads CASSRLGNTQYF. CDR3 coding DNA: TGTGCCAGCAGCCGACTGGGGAATACGCAGTATTTT.

This chain joins TRBV3-1 and TRBJ2-5; 11 bases align to TRBD2. The trim removed 7 bases at V and 10 bases at J, leaving 11 bases unmatched. CDR1 is LGHDT, CDR2 YNNKEL, per germline (reference sequence). The CDR3 has 14 residues. The CDR3 reads CASNSGGVKSYQYF. CDR3 coding DNA: TGTGCCAGCAATAGCGGGGGGGTAAAATCTTACCAGTACTTC.

This chain links TRBV11-1 with TRBJ1-4; TRBD1 aligns across 9 bases. This CDR3 region has 18 residues. V shed 5 bases and J 6 bases; nucleotides not matched to a gene: 16. Germline V gene lookup returns CDR1 SGHAT and CDR2 FQDESV (reference sequence). The CDR3 DNA is TGTGCCAGCAGCCCCCCACAAGGACAGGGGCCTTTGTATGAAAAACTGTTTTTT. This gives the protein CASSPPQGQGPLYEKLFF.

This clonotype was counted many times. V gene TRBV4-1 combines with J gene TRBJ1-3; D may be TRBD1 (5 bases). CDR3 size: 17 residues. CDR1 is MGHRA, CDR2 YSYEKL, per germline. Between the trimmed V and J ends, which lost 2 bases and 2 bases, there was a span of 16 bases. CDR3 coding DNA: TGCGCCAGCAGCCAACACCCCGGGACGGCGACTGGAAACACCATATATTTT. Its protein product is CASSQHPGTATGNTIYF.

The table lists this clonotype with a few counts. The rearrangement uses TRBV29-1 and TRBJ1-2, with 11 bases lining up with TRBD1. This CDR3 is 14 amino acids long. The ends lost 3 bases at V and 4 bases at J; junction bases unmatched: 4. Germline-derived CDR1 and CDR2 are SQVTM and ANQGSEA. The CDR3 loop reads CSVDPGQGAYGYTF. CDR3 bases: TGCAGCGTTGACCCCGGACAGGGGGCCTATGGCTACACCTTC. Full variable domain (missing parts from reference TRBV29-1 and TRBJ1-2): SAVISQKPSRDICQRGTSLTIQCQVDSQVTMMFWYRQQPGQSLTLIATANQGSEATYESGFVIDKFPISRPNLTFSTLTVSNMSPEDSSIYLCSVDPGQGAYGYTFGSGTRLTVV.

The V call is TRBV6-1, the J call TRBJ1-2; D unclear. The germline V gene has CDR1 MNHNS and CDR2 SASEGT. V was trimmed by 0 bases and J by 6 bases, leaving 20 bases between them. This CDR3 region has 17 residues. CDR3 DNA: TGTGCCAGCAGTGAAGCGCACGGAAGGGAGAACTTTAATGGCTACACCTTC. The encoded protein is CASSEAHGRENFNGYTF.

This clonotype was recorded many times. The J gene is TRBJ1-2, the V gene TRBV20-1; D call uncertain. The CDR3 is made up of 14 amino acids. Germline lookup yields CDR1 DFQATT and CDR2 SNEGSKA (reference sequence). Trimming took off 3 bases at V and 4 bases at J, with 15 bases between the two ends. CDR3 sequence (DNA): TGCAGTGCTAGCCATACAGAGTTTCTCTATGGCTACACCTTC. Encoded protein: CSASHTEFLYGYTF.

This clonotype occurred a few times. This chain uses TRBV11-3 with TRBJ2-1; D possibly matches TRBD1 or TRBD2 (5 bases each). V shed 2 bases and J shed 4 bases, with 12 bases lying between them. The germline V gene encodes CDR1 SGHNT and CDR2 YENEEA. The CDR3 sequence is 15 residues long. CDR3 in amino acids: CASSLSRDGYNEQFF. The DNA of the CDR3 is TGTGCCAGCAGCTTAAGCCGGGACGGATACAATGAGCAGTTCTTC. The full variable domain, in which reference TRBV11-3 and TRBJ2-1 provide the parts outside the CDR3, is EAGVVQSPRYKIIEKKQPVAFWCNPISGHNTLYWYLQNLGQGPELLIRYENEEAVDDSQLPKDRFSAERLKGVDSTLKIQPAELGDSAVYLCASSLSRDGYNEQFFGPGTRLTVL.

There are a few counts of this clonotype. V and J are TRBV19 and TRBJ2-6; D possibly corresponds to TRBD2 (6 bases). From germline, CDR1 is LNHDA and CDR2 SQIVND (reference sequence). This CDR3 comprises 16 residues. V was pared by 1 base and J by 0 bases, with 7 bases between. The CDR3 DNA follows: TGTGCCAGTAGTATAGTCGGGGGCTCTGGGGCCAACGTCCTGACTTTC. As protein: CASSIVGGSGANVLTF.

This clonotype was observed a handful of times. This chain joins TRBV20-1 and TRBJ1-5; D is ambiguous. Germline V gives CDR1 DFQATT, CDR2 SNEGSKA (reference sequence). There are 15 residues in the CDR3. V was shortened by 2 bases and J by 4 bases, with 15 bases between the two germline ends. CDR3 sequence: CSARLGSPFNQPQHF. DNA of the CDR3: TGCAGTGCTAGACTGGGATCGCCCTTTAATCAGCCCCAGCATTTT.

This clonotype was detected only a few times. This chain connects TRBV4-2 to TRBJ1-1; D call uncertain. The length of the CDR3 is 14 residues. Trimming took 0 bases from V and 1 from J, leaving 6 bases between them. Germline lookup yields CDR1 LGHNA and CDR2 YNFKEQ. The chain's CDR3 is CASSQDRENTEAFF. The CDR3 nucleotides are TGTGCCAGCAGCCAAGATAGGGAGAACACTGAAGCTTTCTTT.